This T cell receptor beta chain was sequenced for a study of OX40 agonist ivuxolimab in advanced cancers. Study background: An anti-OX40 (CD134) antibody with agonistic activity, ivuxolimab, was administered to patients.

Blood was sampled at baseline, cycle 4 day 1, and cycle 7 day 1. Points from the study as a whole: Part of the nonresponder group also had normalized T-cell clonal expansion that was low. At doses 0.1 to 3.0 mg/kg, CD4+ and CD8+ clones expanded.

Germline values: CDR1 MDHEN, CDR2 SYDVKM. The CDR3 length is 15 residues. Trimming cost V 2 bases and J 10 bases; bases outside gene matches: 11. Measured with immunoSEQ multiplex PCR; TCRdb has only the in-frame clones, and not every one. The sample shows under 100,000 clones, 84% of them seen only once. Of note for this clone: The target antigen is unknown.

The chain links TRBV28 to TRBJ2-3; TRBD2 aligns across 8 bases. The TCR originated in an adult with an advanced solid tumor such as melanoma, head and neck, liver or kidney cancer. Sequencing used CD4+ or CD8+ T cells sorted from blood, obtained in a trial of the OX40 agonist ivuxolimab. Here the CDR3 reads CASSLLAGGPGAQYF. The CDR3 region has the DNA TGTGCCAGCAGTTTACTGGCGGGAGGCCCGGGGGCGCAGTATTTT.